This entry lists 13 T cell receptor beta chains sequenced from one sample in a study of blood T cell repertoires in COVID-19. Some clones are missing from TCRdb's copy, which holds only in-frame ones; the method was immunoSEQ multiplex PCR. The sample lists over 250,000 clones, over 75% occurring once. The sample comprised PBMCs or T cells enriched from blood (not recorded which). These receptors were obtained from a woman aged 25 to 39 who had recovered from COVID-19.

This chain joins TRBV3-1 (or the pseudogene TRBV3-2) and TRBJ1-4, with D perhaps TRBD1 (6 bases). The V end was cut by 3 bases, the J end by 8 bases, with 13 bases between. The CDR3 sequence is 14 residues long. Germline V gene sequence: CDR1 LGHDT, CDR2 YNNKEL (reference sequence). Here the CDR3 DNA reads TGTGCCAGCAGCCAGAGGGGGGGAAGGGAAAAACTGTTTTTT. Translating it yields CASSQRGGREKLFF.

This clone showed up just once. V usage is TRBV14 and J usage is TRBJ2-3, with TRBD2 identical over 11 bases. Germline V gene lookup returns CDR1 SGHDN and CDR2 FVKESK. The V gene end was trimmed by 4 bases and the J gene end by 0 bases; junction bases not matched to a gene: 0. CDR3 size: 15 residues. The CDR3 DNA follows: TGTGCCAGCAGCCGACTAGCGGGGAGCACAGATACGCAGTATTTT. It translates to CASSRLAGSTDTQYF.

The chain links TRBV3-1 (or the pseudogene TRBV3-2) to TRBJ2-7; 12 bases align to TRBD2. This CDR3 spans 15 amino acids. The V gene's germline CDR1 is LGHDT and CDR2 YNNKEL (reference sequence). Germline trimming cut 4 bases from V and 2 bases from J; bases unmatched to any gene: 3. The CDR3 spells CASSLGLAGPYEQYF. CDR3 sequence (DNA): TGTGCCAGCAGCCTAGGACTAGCGGGGCCCTACGAGCAGTACTTC.

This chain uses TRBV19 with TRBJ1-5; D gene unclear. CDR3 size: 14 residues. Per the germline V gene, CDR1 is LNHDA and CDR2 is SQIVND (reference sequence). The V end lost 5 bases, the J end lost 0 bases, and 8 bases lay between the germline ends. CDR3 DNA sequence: TGTGCCAGTAGTCCCACAGATAGCAATCAGCCCCAGCATTTT. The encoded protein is CASSPTDSNQPQHF.

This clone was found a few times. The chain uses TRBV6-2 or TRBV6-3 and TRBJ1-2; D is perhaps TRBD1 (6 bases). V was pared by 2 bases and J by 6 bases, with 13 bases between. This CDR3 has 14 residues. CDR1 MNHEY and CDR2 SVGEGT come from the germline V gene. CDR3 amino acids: CASSYGGRRNGYTF. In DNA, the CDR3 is TGTGCCAGCAGTTACGGGGGCAGGAGAAATGGCTACACCTTC.

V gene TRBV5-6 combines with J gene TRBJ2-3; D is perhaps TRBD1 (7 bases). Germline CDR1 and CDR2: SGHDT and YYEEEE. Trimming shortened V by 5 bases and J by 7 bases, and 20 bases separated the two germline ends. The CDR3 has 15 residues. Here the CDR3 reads CASRMQGGPLNTQYF. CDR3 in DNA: TGTGCCAGCAGAATGCAGGGGGGCCCCCTCAATACGCAGTATTTT.

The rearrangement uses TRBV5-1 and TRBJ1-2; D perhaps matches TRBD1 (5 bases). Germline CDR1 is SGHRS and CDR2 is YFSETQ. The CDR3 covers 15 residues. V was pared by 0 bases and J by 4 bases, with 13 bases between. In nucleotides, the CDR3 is TGCGCCAGCAGCTTGGGGGGCGTATCCCTCTATGGCTACACCTTC. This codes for CASSLGGVSLYGYTF.

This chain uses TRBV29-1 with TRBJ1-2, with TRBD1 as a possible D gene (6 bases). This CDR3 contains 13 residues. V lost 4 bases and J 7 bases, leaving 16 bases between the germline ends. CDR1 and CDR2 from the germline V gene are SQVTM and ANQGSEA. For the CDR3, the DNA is TGCAGCGTTGGCGTTCAGGGGACGAGTGGCTACACCTTC. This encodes CSVGVQGTSGYTF.

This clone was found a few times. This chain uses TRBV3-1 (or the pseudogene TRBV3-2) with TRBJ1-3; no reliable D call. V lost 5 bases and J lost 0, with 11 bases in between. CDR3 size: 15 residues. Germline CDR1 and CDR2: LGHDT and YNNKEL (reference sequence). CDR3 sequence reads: CASSFNTNSGNTIYF. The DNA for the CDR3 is TGTGCCAGCAGCTTTAACACAAACTCTGGAAACACCATATATTTT.

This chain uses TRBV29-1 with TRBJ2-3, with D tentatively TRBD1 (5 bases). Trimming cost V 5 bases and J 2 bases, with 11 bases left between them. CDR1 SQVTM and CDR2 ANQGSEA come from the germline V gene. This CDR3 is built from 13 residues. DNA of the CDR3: TGCAGCGTTAAACGCGGACACACAGATACGCAGTATTTT. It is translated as CSVKRGHTDTQYF.

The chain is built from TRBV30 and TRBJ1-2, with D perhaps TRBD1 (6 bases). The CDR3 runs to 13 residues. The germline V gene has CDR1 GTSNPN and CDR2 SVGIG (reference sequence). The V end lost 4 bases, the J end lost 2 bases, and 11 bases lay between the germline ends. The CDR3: CAWNHGTNYGYTF. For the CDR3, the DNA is TGTGCCTGGAATCACGGGACAAACTATGGCTACACCTTC.

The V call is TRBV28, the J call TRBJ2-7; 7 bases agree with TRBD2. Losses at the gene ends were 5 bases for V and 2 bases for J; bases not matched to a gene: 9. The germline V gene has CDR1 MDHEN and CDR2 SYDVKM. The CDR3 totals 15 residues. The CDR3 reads CASSRGGRDPYEQYF. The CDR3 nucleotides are TGTGCCAGCAGTAGGGGAGGGAGGGATCCCTACGAGCAGTACTTC.

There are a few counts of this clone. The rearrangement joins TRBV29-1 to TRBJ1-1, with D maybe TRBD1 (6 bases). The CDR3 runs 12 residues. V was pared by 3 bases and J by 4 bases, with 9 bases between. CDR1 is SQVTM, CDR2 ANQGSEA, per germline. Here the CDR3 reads CSVERGGTEAFF. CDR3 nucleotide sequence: TGCAGCGTTGAGAGGGGGGGCACTGAAGCTTTCTTT.